Given below is one T cell receptor beta chain in context. Antigen specificity is unknown. The germline V gene encodes CDR1 MNHEY and CDR2 SVGAGI. CDR3 size: 14 residues. Trimming removed 2 bases at V and 4 bases at J, with 10 bases between. Profiled with immunoSEQ multiplex PCR; TCRdb holds only in-frame clones, not every one. The repertoire has tens of thousands of clones, around 83% of them found once; the top ten carry roughly 6%. These data belong to a study of OX40 agonist ivuxolimab in advanced cancers. Study outcomes and limitations: At doses 0.1 to 3.0 mg/kg, CD4+ and CD8+ clones expanded.

Here the sequenced sample was CD4+ or CD8+ T cells sorted from blood, taken in a trial of the OX40 agonist ivuxolimab. The genes are TRBV6-5 and TRBJ2-3; D might be TRBD1 or TRBD2, each matching 5 bases. This sequence was found in an adult with an advanced solid tumor such as melanoma, head and neck, liver or kidney cancer. CDR3 sequence: CASSYGGPADTQYF. CDR3 DNA sequence: TGTGCCAGCAGTTACGGGGGTCCGGCAGATACGCAGTATTTT.